Following are 3 T cell receptor beta chains from one sample sequenced in a study of metastatic and nonmetastatic thyroid tumors. MiXCR reprocessed the PCR reads for TCRdb. This table has about 12,000 clones, under 25% appearing once. None of the patients had undergone any treatment ahead of thyroid surgery. The sample was blood. Source of these receptors: a male donor with papillary thyroid cancer or a benign thyroid nodule (not recorded which). Some clones in this sample may be carry-over from other donors' samples.

This clone was detected ten times or more. The chain links TRBV2 to TRBJ2-5; D ambiguous. V lost 4 bases and J lost 4, with 1 base in between. Germline lookup yields CDR1 SNHLY and CDR2 FYNNEI. CDR3 length: 10 residues. The CDR3: CASSGETQYF. The CDR3 DNA reads TGTGCCAGCAGTGGAGAGACCCAGTACTTC. The full variable domain, its missing parts supplied by reference TRBV2 and TRBJ2-5, is EPEVTQTPSHQVTQMGQEVILRCVPISNHLYFYWYRQILGQKVEFLVSFYNNEISEKSEIFDDQFSVERPDGSNFTLKIRSTKLEDSAMYFCASSGETQYFGPGTRLLVL.

In its sample, this clone was seen many times. The CDR3 loop reads CASSQVGGQPQHF. The CDR3 region has the DNA TGTGCCAGCAGCCAAGTAGGGGGACAGCCCCAGCATTTT. V usage is TRBV5-5 and J usage is TRBJ1-5; possible D gene TRBD1, 6 bases. The germline CDR1 and CDR2 sequences are SGHKS and YYEKEE (reference sequence). The length of the CDR3 is 13 residues. V was pared by 4 bases and J by 7 bases, with 12 bases between.

This clone was picked up a small number of times. As DNA, the CDR3 is TGTGCCAGCATGTTGACAGGGGGCCTGGATACGCAGTATTTT. Translating gives CASMLTGGLDTQYF. This chain connects TRBV6-5 to TRBJ2-3, with TRBD1 matching 10 bases. J lost 6 bases, V lost 7 bases, and 7 bases had no gene match. Germline V gene lookup returns CDR1 MNHEY and CDR2 SVGAGI. The length of the CDR3 is 14 residues.